The rows below give T cell receptor beta chains drawn from one sample of a study of blood T cell repertoires in COVID-19. Profiling relied on immunoSEQ multiplex PCR, and the TCRdb table lists in-frame clones only, not all of them. This table has 25,000 or so clones, about 90% appearing once. The sequenced sample consisted of peripheral blood. These receptors all come from a woman between 45 and 60 years old with active COVID-19. The CDR3 runs from the conserved cysteine through the conserved F or W. Each record gives: CDR3 DNA, CDR3 protein, clone size, D gene, J gene, V gene. A D gene is named only where the DNA matches it firmly. Clone size appears in some rows only: once, few, many, or a class for an expanded clone.

cdr3_nt: TGCGCCAGCTCGGGGACCAGCGGGAAGAGGAATGAGCAGTTCTTC; cdr3_aa: CASSGTSGKRNEQFF; clone_size: .; d_call: TRBD2; j_call: TRBJ2-1; v_call: TRBV5-1
cdr3_nt: TGTGCCAGCAGTTTAAGGGGCGGTAATGAGCAGTTCTTC; cdr3_aa: CASSLRGGNEQFF; clone_size: once; d_call: .; j_call: TRBJ2-1; v_call: TRBV27
cdr3_nt: TGTGCCAGCAGCCCGGGGGGGGGCTATGGCTACACCTTC; cdr3_aa: CASSPGGGYGYTF; clone_size: once; d_call: .; j_call: TRBJ1-2; v_call: TRBV11-2
cdr3_nt: TGCGCCAGCAGAGGGACAGACTCCTACGAGCAGTACTTC; cdr3_aa: CASRGTDSYEQYF; clone_size: few; d_call: TRBD1; j_call: TRBJ2-7; v_call: TRBV4-1
cdr3_nt: TGTGCCAGCAGTGTGGGGGGTCTTGTCTCAGATACGCAGTATTTT; cdr3_aa: CASSVGGLVSDTQYF; clone_size: once; d_call: .; j_call: TRBJ2-3; v_call: TRBV5-8
cdr3_nt: TGTGCCAGTAGACCGGGGGGCCGGGAGACCCAGTACTTC; cdr3_aa: CASRPGGRETQYF; clone_size: .; d_call: .; j_call: TRBJ2-5; v_call: TRBV19
cdr3_nt: TGTGCCAGTAGTATCATCTCTCTCGGAGGGACTAGCGGACTCTACGAGCAGTACTTC; cdr3_aa: CASSIISLGGTSGLYEQYF; clone_size: .; d_call: TRBD2; j_call: TRBJ2-7; v_call: TRBV19
cdr3_nt: TGTGCCAGCTCACCACCGTCGGGACAGGGCGAAGATACGCAGTATTTT; cdr3_aa: CASSPPSGQGEDTQYF; clone_size: .; d_call: TRBD1; j_call: TRBJ2-3; v_call: TRBV18
cdr3_nt: TGTGCCAGCAGCTTGGGGCAGTACAATGAGCAGTTCTTC; cdr3_aa: CASSLGQYNEQFF; clone_size: .; d_call: .; j_call: TRBJ2-1; v_call: TRBV5-6
cdr3_nt: TGTGCCAGCAGCTTAGATGCGGGCAGGGGAGTCTATGGCTACACCTTC; cdr3_aa: CASSLDAGRGVYGYTF; clone_size: .; d_call: .; j_call: TRBJ1-2; v_call: TRBV11-2
cdr3_nt: TGTGCCATCCAACAGGGGGCTATGAACACTGAAGCTTTCTTT; cdr3_aa: CAIQQGAMNTEAFF; clone_size: .; d_call: TRBD1; j_call: TRBJ1-1; v_call: TRBV10-3
cdr3_nt: TGTGCCAGCAGTCCTTCGACAGGGGACTATGGCTACACCTTC; cdr3_aa: CASSPSTGDYGYTF; clone_size: few; d_call: TRBD1; j_call: TRBJ1-2; v_call: TRBV27
cdr3_nt: TGTGCCACCGTCCTTGGGAGCTCCTATAATTCACCCCTCCACTTT; cdr3_aa: CATVLGSSYNSPLHF; clone_size: .; d_call: .; j_call: TRBJ1-6; v_call: TRBV28
cdr3_nt: TGTGCCAGCAGCTTATCAGATTATAATTCACCCCTCCACTTT; cdr3_aa: CASSLSDYNSPLHF; clone_size: .; d_call: .; j_call: TRBJ1-6; v_call: TRBV5-4
cdr3_nt: TGTGCCAGCAGTGACATTCAGCGGGAGAACAATGAGCAGTTCTTC; cdr3_aa: CASSDIQRENNEQFF; clone_size: .; d_call: TRBD2; j_call: TRBJ2-1; v_call: TRBV6-1
cdr3_nt: TGCGCCAGCAGCTCGGACAGTTTGAACACTGAAGCTTTCTTT; cdr3_aa: CASSSDSLNTEAFF; clone_size: .; d_call: .; j_call: TRBJ1-1; v_call: TRBV5-1
cdr3_nt: TGTGCCAGCAGCTTAAGTTTAGCGGGATCCTACAATGAGCAGTTCTTC; cdr3_aa: CASSLSLAGSYNEQFF; clone_size: once; d_call: TRBD2; j_call: TRBJ2-1; v_call: TRBV7-9
cdr3_nt: TGTGCCACCAGTGACCCCCGTGGAGCGGGAGTAGGGGATACGCAGTATTTT; cdr3_aa: CATSDPRGAGVGDTQYF; clone_size: .; d_call: TRBD2; j_call: TRBJ2-3; v_call: TRBV24-1
cdr3_nt: TGTGCCAGTAGTATTGCGGTGAACACTGAAGCTTTCTTT; cdr3_aa: CASSIAVNTEAFF; clone_size: .; d_call: .; j_call: TRBJ1-1; v_call: TRBV19
cdr3_nt: TGCGCCAGCAGCTTAGGAGGATCCCACTACAATGAGCAGTTCTTC; cdr3_aa: CASSLGGSHYNEQFF; clone_size: once; d_call: .; j_call: TRBJ2-1; v_call: TRBV5-1
cdr3_nt: TGTGCCAGCAGTGAAGAAGGTAGCGTCTGGGATACGCAGTATTTT; cdr3_aa: CASSEEGSVWDTQYF; clone_size: .; d_call: .; j_call: TRBJ2-3; v_call: TRBV6-1
cdr3_nt: TGTGCCAGTATCCGCCAGGGAAATACCGGGGAGCTGTTTTTT; cdr3_aa: CASIRQGNTGELFF; clone_size: .; d_call: .; j_call: TRBJ2-2; v_call: TRBV19
cdr3_nt: TGCGCCAGCAGTGGGTCGAGGGGGCACACTGAAGCTTTCTTT; cdr3_aa: CASSGSRGHTEAFF; clone_size: .; d_call: TRBD1; j_call: TRBJ1-1; v_call: TRBV10-2
cdr3_nt: TGCGCCAGCAGCATTGACAGTAACTCTGGAAACACCATATATTTT; cdr3_aa: CASSIDSNSGNTIYF; clone_size: .; d_call: .; j_call: TRBJ1-3; v_call: TRBV5-1
cdr3_nt: TGTGCCAGCAGCCAGAAGACCCAGTACTTC; cdr3_aa: CASSQKTQYF; clone_size: .; d_call: .; j_call: TRBJ2-5; v_call: TRBV28
cdr3_nt: TGTGCCAGCAGTTCGACTAGCGGGAGGACACTAGCCAAAAACATTCAGTACTTC; cdr3_aa: CASSSTSGRTLAKNIQYF; clone_size: .; d_call: TRBD2; j_call: TRBJ2-4; v_call: TRBV6-2/TRBV6-3
cdr3_nt: TGTGCCAGTAGTATTGGACAGGCCCGCTCTGGGGCCAACGTCCTGACTTTC; cdr3_aa: CASSIGQARSGANVLTF; clone_size: .; d_call: TRBD1; j_call: TRBJ2-6; v_call: TRBV19
cdr3_nt: TGTGCCAGCAGTTTATCCGAGGACATCCTATCCCTCTATGGCTACACCTTC; cdr3_aa: CASSLSEDILSLYGYTF; clone_size: few; d_call: .; j_call: TRBJ1-2; v_call: TRBV28